This TCR beta chain was sequenced in a study of blood T cell repertoires in COVID-19. Study-wide background: Samples of COVID-19 (acute and convalescent) were obtained from the United States, Italy and Spain. From T cells, B-cell-depleted T cells, or PBMCs came the material, which was cDNA or gDNA.

In the authors' methods: Nucleated cell counts were estimated from reference gene primer amplification. TCRdb keeps only in-frame clones here, not all; method: immunoSEQ multiplex PCR. V, J and clone size are taken as reported in that table, and D and trimming were inferred from the DNA itself. The data contain 140,000 to 150,000 clones, 87% of them singletons. Participants' reported clinical history set cohort assignment. Material for sequencing was PBMCs or T cells enriched from blood (not recorded which). The clonotype was recovered from a man in his 60s who had recovered from COVID-19.

CDR3 residues: CASSSTTTGAYEQYF. The DNA for the CDR3 is TGTGCCAGCAGTAGCACCACGACAGGGGCCTACGAGCAGTACTTC. The chain is built from TRBV28 and TRBJ2-7; 8 nucleotides match TRBD1. The germline V gene has CDR1 MDHEN and CDR2 SYDVKM. After removal of 5 bases from V and 2 bases from J, the junction contained 8 bases not matched to a gene. The CDR3 consists of 15 residues.